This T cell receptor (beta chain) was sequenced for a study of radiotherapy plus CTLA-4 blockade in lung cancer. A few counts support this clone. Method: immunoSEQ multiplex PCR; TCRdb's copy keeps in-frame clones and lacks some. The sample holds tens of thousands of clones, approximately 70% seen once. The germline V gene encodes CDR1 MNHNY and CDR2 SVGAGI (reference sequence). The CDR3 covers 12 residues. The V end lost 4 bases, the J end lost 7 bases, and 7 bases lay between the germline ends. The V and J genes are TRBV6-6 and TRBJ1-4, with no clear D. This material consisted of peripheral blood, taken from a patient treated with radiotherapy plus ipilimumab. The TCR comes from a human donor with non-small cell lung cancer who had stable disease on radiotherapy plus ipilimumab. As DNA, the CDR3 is TGTGCCAGCAGTTCCGGGTTTGAAAAACTGTTTTTT. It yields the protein CASSSGFEKLFF.